Following are 15 T cell receptor beta chains from one sample sequenced in a study of cytotoxic CD8 clonotypes in ibrutinib-treated CLL. The assay was immunoSEQ multiplex PCR, and TCRdb's table has in-frame clones only and misses some. The table has 130,000 or so clones, 60% to 80% seen once. The material sequenced was PBMCs, taken after 12 months of ibrutinib treatment. Receptors originate from a human donor with chronic lymphocytic leukemia.

This clone was picked up a small number of times. The chain uses TRBV7-9 and TRBJ2-7; 9 nucleotides agree with TRBD1. Germline lookup yields CDR1 SEHNR and CDR2 FQNEAQ (reference sequence). J lost 4 bases, V lost 6 bases, and 7 bases had no gene match. This CDR3 contains 14 residues. CDR3 sequence (DNA): TGTGCCAGCAGTCCTCGGGACAGGGAGTACGAGCAGTACTTC. This codes for CASSPRDREYEQYF.

This chain links TRBV7-2 with TRBJ2-7; 7 bases match TRBD2. V was pared by 5 bases and J by 1 base, with 8 bases of the junction left unmatched. Germline V CDR1 and CDR2: SGHTA, FQGNSA. The length of the CDR3 is 15 residues. CDR3 nucleotides: TGTGCCAGCAGCGGAGGGCGGGAGCTTTCCTACGAGCAGTACTTC. Translating it yields CASSGGRELSYEQYF.

The chain employs TRBV7-2 and TRBJ2-7; 7 nucleotides align to TRBD1. With V trimmed by 2 bases and J by 0 bases, 4 bases remained unmatched. Germline V gene data show CDR1 as SGHTA and CDR2 as FQGNSA. CDR3 size: 15 residues. In DNA form, the CDR3 reads TGTGCCAGCAGCTTAACGGACAGGCACTCCTACGAGCAGTACTTC. Protein: CASSLTDRHSYEQYF.

The chain links TRBV9 to TRBJ2-7; D may be TRBD2 (5 bases). V was shortened by 0 bases and J by 0 bases, with 10 bases between the two germline ends. Germline V gives CDR1 SGDLS, CDR2 YYNGEE. This CDR3 has 15 residues. The CDR3 bases are TGTGCCAGCAGCGTAGCTGGGAGCAGCTCCTACGAGCAGTACTTC. Its translation: CASSVAGSSSYEQYF. Supplemented by reference TRBV9 and TRBJ2-7, the full variable domain reads DSGVTQTPKHLITATGQRVTLRCSPRSGDLSVYWYQQSLDQGLQFLIQYYNGEERAKGNILERFSAQQFPDLHSELNLSSLELGDSALYFCASSVAGSSSYEQYFGPGTRLTVT.

V usage is TRBV18 and J usage is TRBJ2-1; 12 bases fit TRBD2. Germline-derived CDR1 and CDR2 are KGHSH and LQKENI. CDR3 size: 24 residues. Trimming removed 0 bases from V and 4 bases from J; junction bases left unmatched: 25. The DNA of the CDR3 is TGTGCCAGCTCACCACCGACAGGGCGGGAGACTAGCGGGAGAGGGCCTTCGGGTTACAATGAGCAGTTCTTC. As protein: CASSPPTGRETSGRGPSGYNEQFF.

On this clone: The sample carries other DNA sequences with the same CDR3. The V call is TRBV18, the J call TRBJ1-5; D remains ambiguous. The V gene lost 0 bases and the J gene lost 6 bases, with 6 bases spanning the gap. Germline loops: CDR1 KGHSH, CDR2 LQKENI. The CDR3 length is 13 residues. The CDR3 here is CASSPPSGQPQHF. CDR3 DNA: TGTGCCAGCTCACCACCGTCGGGTCAGCCCCAGCATTTT.

The chain links TRBV27 to TRBJ2-1; 13 nucleotides agree with TRBD2. The V gene end was trimmed by 7 bases and the J gene end by 2 bases; junction bases not matched to a gene: 5. This CDR3 has 16 amino acids. Germline CDR1 MNHEY, CDR2 SMNVEV (reference sequence). CDR3 sequence: CASTPLAGGPYNEQFF. CDR3 DNA sequence: TGTGCCAGCACCCCACTAGCGGGAGGGCCCTACAATGAGCAGTTCTTC.

In this sample, this clone turned up many times. This chain uses TRBV5-8 with TRBJ1-6, with 8 nucleotides matching TRBD1. Germline values: CDR1 SGHTS, CDR2 YDEGEE. The CDR3 is 15 residues long. The J segment lost 7 bases and the V segment lost 4 bases, leaving 7 bases of the junction unmatched. CDR3 residues: CASSQTGAVNSPLHF. Here the CDR3 DNA reads TGTGCCAGCAGCCAGACAGGGGCGGTGAATTCACCCCTCCACTTT.

The chain combines TRBV28 with TRBJ1-1; D might be TRBD1 (6 bases). V was pared by 5 bases and J by 1 base, with 8 bases between. In germline, CDR1 is MDHEN, CDR2 SYDVKM. The CDR3 length is 13 residues. DNA of the CDR3: TGTGCCAGCAGTCGACAGGAGAACACTGAAGCTTTCTTT. Its translation: CASSRQENTEAFF.

The CDR3 reads CASSLRAGGRAGELFF. Here the CDR3 DNA reads TGCGCCAGCAGCTTGAGGGCAGGGGGCAGAGCCGGGGAGCTGTTTTTT. The chain couples TRBV5-1 to TRBJ2-2, with 8 bases matching TRBD1. The CDR3 has 16 residues. Germline CDR1 reads SGHRS; CDR2 reads YFSETQ. V gave up 1 base and J gave up 6 bases; unmatched junction bases: 8.

The V call is TRBV6-1, the J call TRBJ2-5; perhaps TRBD2 as D (6 bases). The CDR3 runs 13 residues. Germline values: CDR1 MNHNS, CDR2 SASEGT. The germline V and J ends were trimmed by 6 bases and 1 base, with 9 bases remaining between them. The CDR3 coding sequence is TGTGCCAGCAGGCGGGATTTCCAAGAGACCCAGTACTTC. The encoded protein is CASRRDFQETQYF.

V and J are TRBV7-2 and TRBJ2-3; 8 bases are shared with TRBD2. CDR1 and CDR2 from the germline V gene are SGHTA and FQGNSA. Trimming removed 3 bases from V and 5 bases from J; junction bases left unmatched: 19. The CDR3 contains 19 residues. The CDR3 region has the DNA TGTGCCAGCAGCTTTACTTTGAGCGGGGGCCTCGGGTATAAAGATACGCAGTATTTT. Protein: CASSFTLSGGLGYKDTQYF.

The chain has TRBV28 and TRBJ1-1; no definite D call. V lost 4 bases and J lost 1, with 13 bases in between. Germline CDR1 is MDHEN and CDR2 is SYDVKM. The CDR3 covers 15 residues. For the CDR3, the DNA is TGTGCCAGCAGTTCAAACTGGGATACGAACACTGAAGCTTTCTTT. This translates into CASSSNWDTNTEAFF. The full variable domain, its missing parts supplied by reference TRBV28 and TRBJ1-1, is DVKVTQSSRYLVKRTGEKVFLECVQDMDHENMFWYRQDPGLGLRLIYFSYDVKMKEKGDIPEGYSVSREKKERFSLILESASTNQTSMYLCASSSNWDTNTEAFFGQGTRLTVV.

This sequence joins TRBV19 and TRBJ1-3; possible D gene TRBD1, 5 bases. CDR1 is LNHDA, CDR2 SQIVND, per germline (reference sequence). The V end lost 10 bases, the J end lost 0 bases, and 13 bases lay between the germline ends. The CDR3 contains 14 residues. The CDR3: CATAGGASGNTIYF. The CDR3 DNA reads as TGTGCCACCGCGGGGGGTGCCTCTGGAAACACCATATATTTT.

The genes are TRBV2 and TRBJ2-7; 7 bases match TRBD1. The CDR3 spans 16 residues. With V trimmed by 5 bases and J by 0 bases, 10 bases remained unmatched. Germline CDR1 is SNHLY and CDR2 is FYNNEI. The CDR3 protein is CASSSTWGQSSYEQYF. In DNA, the CDR3 is TGTGCCAGCAGTTCCACCTGGGGACAGTCCTCCTACGAGCAGTACTTC.